This T cell receptor beta chain was sequenced for a study of shared clonotypes between healthy human individuals. V trimming: 0 bases; J trimming: 4 bases; junction bases outside the gene matches: 5. This CDR3 has 15 amino acids. Germline-derived CDR1 and CDR2 are SGHVS and FQNEAQ. This table comes from immunoSEQ multiplex PCR, and its TCRdb copy is limited to in-frame clones, with some not included. The sample records under 150,000 clones, more than 65% being singletons. The sequence derives from a woman in her 30s in good health. The chain recombines TRBV7-8 with TRBJ2-7; 8 positions agree with TRBD1. The sample consisted of memory CD8+ T cells sorted from blood. Subset indicated: CD45RO+ cells pooled with CCR7-negative TemRA cells. DNA for the CDR3: TGTGCCAGCAGCTTAGCGCATCAGGGGGCTTACGAGCAGTACTTC. This codes for CASSLAHQGAYEQYF.